This section outlines one T cell receptor (beta chain) sequence together with its context. Its antigen remains unidentified. It has no much larger one-base neighbor in the sample; base qualities were not kept. The record originates from a study of OX40 agonist ivuxolimab in advanced cancers. General notes on the study: Ivuxolimab, which targeted the costimulatory receptor OX40 (CD134), was an agonistic, fully human IgG2 monoclonal antibody. Of the approximately 50 dose-escalation patients, hepatocellular carcinoma was present in roughly 19, melanoma in approximately 15, renal cell carcinoma in 9 and head and neck cancer in 9. The paper covers the monotherapy dose-escalation part of the phase I ivuxolimab trial, which included N of about 56 patients. Peripheral TCRbeta sequencing was intended to test whether TCR sequence diversity was altered and clonal T-cell expansion was caused by ivuxolimab. Prior anti-PD-1, anti-PD-L1 or anti-CTLA-4 therapy was permitted, and 40% of dose-escalation patients had received checkpoint inhibitors. Three dose-escalation patients achieved partial responses, one with hepatocellular carcinoma and two with cutaneous melanoma. Intravenous ivuxolimab was administered to patients every 2 weeks at six dose levels: 0.01, 0.1, 0.3, 1.5, 3 and 10 mg/kg. The dose-escalation cohort was 80% to 90% male with a mean age of approximately 60 years, ranging from roughly 20 to 80. Overall results and qualifications from the work: After ivuxolimab, CD8+ T cells had more expanded clones than CD4+ T cells on average. In partial responders in the 0.1-3.0 mg/kg groups, normalized peripheral clonal expansion was found to be among the lowest, especially among CD8+ T cells. Low levels of normalized T-cell clonal expansion were also shown by some nonresponding patients. The antigen specificity of the peripheral T cells that underwent clonal expansion was not determined. Clonal expansion of both CD4+ and CD8+ blood T cells was observed from baseline to week 6 at doses 0.1 to 3.0 mg/kg.

The trial excluded patients who had a history of autoimmune disease or were on systemic immunosuppression. Peripheral blood for TCR sequencing was collected from all dose cohorts at baseline, on cycle 4 day 1, and on cycle 7 day 1. Samples came from an open-label, multicenter, first-in-human phase I dose-escalation trial of ivuxolimab. Adults with locally advanced or metastatic head and neck squamous cell, hepatocellular, melanoma or renal cell carcinoma were enrolled in the trial. Before TCR sequencing, CD4+ T cells and CD8+ T cells from peripheral blood were sorted into separate populations. Genomic DNA was extracted from sorted cells for sequencing of the TCRbeta CDR3 region. The immunoSEQ Assay was used to sequence the TCRbeta CDR3 regions. Here the immuneACCESS table is served through TCRdb, limited to in-frame sequences with V and J called. Missing clones are a known gap in these copies; in checked studies unresolved V genes cover under half, and the rest lacks a known reason. In this sample the table shows roughly 70,000 clones, approximately 86% of which occur a single time. The ten largest clones capture approximately 2.1% of the sample.

The source is an adult with an advanced solid tumor such as melanoma, head and neck, liver or kidney cancer. The sample here was CD4+ or CD8+ T cells sorted from blood, taken in a trial of the OX40 agonist ivuxolimab.

The bases read TGTGCCATCAGACGCGGCCAGCGAGTCTATGGCTACACCTTC. The resulting protein is CAIRRGQRVYGYTF. The sequence links TRBV10-3 to TRBJ1-2; too little of a D gene remains to name it. V was cut back by 6 bases and J by 4 bases, leaving a gap of 15 bases between them. The CDR1 and CDR2 encoded by the germline V gene are ENHRY and SYGVKD. The CDR3 measures 14 amino acids from cysteine to phenylalanine. Solely the CDR3 DNA is kept, with 42 bases framed from the first base.